The 24 T cell receptor beta chains below come from one sample, sequenced in a study of brain T cells in children with intractable seizures. Surgery cases with the highest brain T cell transcript signatures were chosen for sequencing. TCRdb keeps only in-frame clones here, not all; method: immunoSEQ multiplex PCR. The sample has thousands of clones, around 67% seen once; the top ten hold approximately 8.3%. This material consisted of resected brain tissue, taken at surgery. The source is a boy in the first two years of life with tuberous sclerosis and intractable seizures.

This clone was counted a single time. The chain combines TRBV30 with TRBJ2-3, with D perhaps matching TRBD1 (6 bases). In germline, CDR1 is GTSNPN, CDR2 SVGIG (reference sequence). This CDR3 is built from 16 residues. Between the trimmed V and J ends, which lost 2 bases and 4 bases, there was a span of 19 bases. CDR3 residues: CAWSPLRLWTADTQYF. The CDR3 region has the DNA TGTGCCTGGAGTCCCCTCAGGTTGTGGACAGCAGATACGCAGTATTTT. The full variable domain, rest sourced from reference TRBV30 and TRBJ2-3, is SQTIHQWPATLVQPVGSPLSLECTVEGTSNPNLYWYRQAAGRGLQLLFYSVGIGQISSEVPQNLSASRPQDRQFILSSKKLLLSDSGFYLCAWSPLRLWTADTQYFGPGTRLTVL.

The chain combines TRBV6-5 with TRBJ2-2; D possibly uses TRBD1 or TRBD2 (5 bases each). Germline V gene data show CDR1 as MNHEY and CDR2 as SVGAGI. V was pared by 3 bases and J by 3 bases, with 11 bases between. The CDR3 loop spans 15 amino acids. CDR3 sequence: CASSYPGPDTGELFF. For the CDR3, the DNA is TGTGCCAGCAGTTATCCGGGGCCGGACACCGGGGAGCTGTTTTTT.

The count of this clone is one. The chain couples TRBV7-3 to TRBJ2-1; D is unresolved. CDR1 and CDR2 from the germline V gene are SGHTA and FQGTGA. The CDR3 totals 13 residues. V lost 5 bases and J lost 5, with 10 bases in between. The chain's CDR3 is CASSLGLHNEQFF. DNA for the CDR3: TGTGCCAGCAGCCTCGGTCTCCACAATGAGCAGTTCTTC. The full variable domain, with the rest looked up from reference TRBV7-3 and TRBJ2-1, is GAGVSQTPSNKVTEKGKYVELRCDPISGHTALYWYRQSLGQGPEFLIYFQGTGAADDSGLPNDRFFAVRPEGSVSTLKIQRTERGDSAVYLCASSLGLHNEQFFGPGTRLTVL.

The chain uses TRBV9 and TRBJ2-5, with D possibly matching TRBD2 (7 bases). Germline CDR1 is SGDLS and CDR2 is YYNGEE. This CDR3 spans 16 amino acids. V was trimmed by 2 bases and J by 3 bases, leaving 17 bases between them. The CDR3 protein is CASSVQDSGGKETQYF. Written as DNA, the CDR3 is TGTGCCAGCAGCGTGCAGGATTCGGGGGGCAAAGAGACCCAGTACTTC.

The gene calls are TRBV9 and TRBJ2-1; D is possibly TRBD2 (6 bases). V was pared by 0 bases and J by 8 bases, with 12 bases between. The CDR3 extends over 14 amino acids. CDR1 and CDR2 from the germline V gene are SGDLS and YYNGEE. DNA for the CDR3: TGTGCCAGCAGCGTAGGTATCGGGGACTATGAGCAGTTCTTC. Translation: CASSVGIGDYEQFF.

The rearrangement links TRBV7-3 to TRBJ2-1; TRBD1 might be the D (6 bases). The CDR3 spans 15 residues. Trimming removed 1 base at V and 4 bases at J, with 11 bases between. Germline CDR1 SGHTA, CDR2 FQGTGA. CDR3 amino acids: CASSLIGQLYNEQFF. CDR3 bases: TGTGCCAGCAGCTTAATAGGACAGCTATACAATGAGCAGTTCTTC.

This chain joins TRBV7-6 and TRBJ1-1; TRBD1 might be the D (6 bases). Germline V gene data show CDR1 as SGHVS and CDR2 as FNYEAQ. The CDR3 runs to 15 residues. V was cut by 3 bases and J by 1 base, with 12 bases left in between. The CDR3 DNA sequence: TGTGCCAGCAGCTTCCTGACAGGAGGGAACACTGAAGCTTTCTTT. Translated: CASSFLTGGNTEAFF.

The chain joins TRBV27 to TRBJ2-5; D gene unclear. Trimming took off 8 bases at V and 1 base at J, with 11 bases between the two ends. The CDR3 contains 13 residues. The germline V gene encodes CDR1 MNHEY and CDR2 SMNVEV (reference sequence). CDR3 residues: CASGSLLQETQYF. The CDR3 DNA reads as TGTGCCAGCGGTTCTCTTCTCCAAGAGACCCAGTACTTC.

By frequency in the sample, this clone is medium-sized (0.01 to 0.1%). The same CDR3 arises from other DNA sequences in this sample as well. The chain couples TRBV6-6 to TRBJ1-2, with D possibly matching TRBD1 (6 bases). V was clipped by 10 bases and J by 5 bases, with 11 bases between them. This CDR3 is built from 11 residues. Germline V gives CDR1 MNHNY, CDR2 SVGAGI (reference sequence). CDR3 amino acids: CAIRQVYGYTF. The DNA of the CDR3 is TGTGCCATCCGACAGGTATATGGCTACACCTTC.

This clone came up a few times. J is TRBJ2-7 and V is TRBV19; TRBD1 matches 7 bases. Losses at the gene ends were 5 bases for V and 3 bases for J; bases not matched to a gene: 4. CDR1 and CDR2 from the germline V gene are LNHDA and SQIVND (reference sequence). The CDR3 sequence is 13 residues long. CDR3 sequence (DNA): TGTGCCAGTAGTCGGACAGGCTACTACGAGCAGTACTTC. Protein sequence: CASSRTGYYEQYF.

This clone has just a few counts. V is TRBV19 and J is TRBJ1-3; TRBD1 aligns across 7 bases. The V gene end was trimmed by 3 bases and the J gene end by 4 bases; junction bases not matched to a gene: 6. The CDR3 totals 15 residues. Germline values: CDR1 LNHDA, CDR2 SQIVND (reference sequence). CDR3 in DNA: TGTGCCAGTAGTATTGGACAGGCCTTGGGAAACACCATATATTTT. Translating gives CASSIGQALGNTIYF.

V is TRBV3-1 (or the pseudogene TRBV3-2) and J is TRBJ2-5; the D is unclear. From germline, CDR1 is LGHDT and CDR2 YNNKEL (reference sequence). Trimming took off 2 bases at V and 5 bases at J, with 6 bases between the two ends. The CDR3 is 12 residues long. CDR3 in amino acids: CASSQTRETQYF. The CDR3, as DNA: TGTGCCAGCAGCCAAACGAGGGAGACCCAGTACTTC.

The genes are TRBV7-9 and TRBJ1-1; D is unresolved. V gave up 2 bases and J gave up 2 bases, with 6 bases separating them. The CDR3 is 13 residues long. CDR1 is SEHNR, CDR2 FQNEAQ, per germline (reference sequence). CDR3 sequence: CASSLSQNTEAFF. The CDR3 DNA follows: TGTGCCAGCAGCTTATCTCAAAACACTGAAGCTTTCTTT.

V gene TRBV3-1 (or the pseudogene TRBV3-2) combines with J gene TRBJ1-2; the D gene is possibly TRBD1 (5 bases). The CDR3 totals 14 residues. The ends were cut back, 3 bases at V and 6 bases at J, with 14 bases in the middle. Germline V CDR1 and CDR2: LGHDT, YNNKEL (reference sequence). The DNA for the CDR3 is TGTGCCAGCAGCCAGCTGCAGGGTTTCGATGGCTACACCTTC. Its translation: CASSQLQGFDGYTF.

J is TRBJ1-4 and V is TRBV19; 7 bases line up with TRBD1. The CDR3 covers 15 residues. Germline V gene data show CDR1 as LNHDA and CDR2 as SQIVND (reference sequence). V lost 7 bases to trimming and J lost 8 bases; unmatched junction nucleotides: 13. The CDR3 region has the DNA TGTGCCAGTAACGCTAGGACAGGATTGAAAGAAAAACTGTTTTTT. Translating it yields CASNARTGLKEKLFF.

The J gene is TRBJ1-2, the V gene TRBV5-1, with D perhaps TRBD1 (5 bases). Germline V gene sequence: CDR1 SGHRS, CDR2 YFSETQ. Trimming took off 7 bases at V and 4 bases at J, with 23 bases between the two ends. This CDR3 is 16 amino acids long. For the CDR3, the DNA is TGCGCCAGCTCCGGAACGGCCGACCAGAGGGGCTATGGCTACACCTTC. Protein sequence: CASSGTADQRGYGYTF.

This chain joins TRBV27 and TRBJ2-1; D is perhaps TRBD2 (5 bases). CDR1 is MNHEY and CDR2 is SMNVEV in the germline V gene (reference sequence). V gave up 5 bases and J gave up 2 bases, with 13 bases separating them. This CDR3 has 15 amino acids. The CDR3 loop reads CASSPDSYPYNEQFF. The CDR3 DNA is TGTGCCAGCAGTCCGGACTCATACCCCTACAATGAGCAGTTCTTC.

The gene calls are TRBV6-1 and TRBJ2-2, with D unresolved. Trimming shortened V by 10 bases and J by 6 bases, and 12 bases separated the two germline ends. Germline V gene sequence: CDR1 MNHNS, CDR2 SASEGT. The CDR3 has 12 amino acids. The CDR3 loop is CAILQMPGELFF. CDR3 DNA sequence: TGTGCCATCCTCCAGATGCCCGGGGAGCTGTTTTTT.

V and J are TRBV2 and TRBJ2-5; D perhaps matches TRBD2 (6 bases). The germline gives CDR1 SNHLY, CDR2 FYNNEI. V dropped 7 bases and J dropped 5 bases, with 11 bases sitting between them. This CDR3 spans 12 amino acids. CDR3 coding DNA: TGTGCCAGCAAGGGACTGGGGGAGACCCAGTACTTC. This sequence encodes CASKGLGETQYF.

This chain connects TRBV6-6 to TRBJ1-2, with D uncertain. The CDR3 consists of 11 residues. CDR1 is MNHNY and CDR2 is SVGAGI in the germline V gene (reference sequence). Trimming shortened V by 11 bases and J by 3 bases, and 10 bases separated the two germline ends. The chain's CDR3 is CASKAYYGYTF. Written as DNA, the CDR3 is TGTGCCTCAAAGGCTTACTATGGCTACACCTTC.

CDR3 DNA sequence: TGTGCCAGCAGCTTGCTGGGGGGGCAGTTCTTC. It codes for CASSLLGGQFF. The V call is TRBV7-9, the J call TRBJ2-1; a weak D match, TRBD2 (6 bases). CDR3 length: 11 residues. Germline values: CDR1 SEHNR, CDR2 FQNEAQ (reference sequence). The V end was cut by 3 bases, the J end by 12 bases, with 9 bases between.

This clone rates as medium-sized. The chain employs TRBV29-1 and TRBJ2-3; D uncertain. The germline V gene encodes CDR1 SQVTM and CDR2 ANQGSEA. The CDR3 length is 12 residues. With 3 bases removed from V and 1 base from J, the gap between germline ends came to 5 bases. The CDR3 sequence: CSVDFGTDTQYF. In nucleotides, the CDR3 is TGCAGCGTTGATTTCGGCACAGATACGCAGTATTTT.

V gene TRBV27 combines with J gene TRBJ2-3; no clear D. Germline loops: CDR1 MNHEY, CDR2 SMNVEV (reference sequence). The CDR3 extends over 19 amino acids. The ends were cut back, 2 bases at V and 2 bases at J, with 23 bases in the middle. CDR3 nucleotides: TGTGCCAGCAGTTTAGTCCTCCCAAGCCACTCCTCCGCCACAGATACGCAGTATTTT. This translates into CASSLVLPSHSSATDTQYF.

The J gene is TRBJ1-2, the V gene TRBV27; 8 bases line up with TRBD1. CDR1 MNHEY and CDR2 SMNVEV come from the germline V gene (reference sequence). This CDR3 is built from 15 residues. V lost 5 bases, J lost 2 bases, and 7 bases stayed unmatched. As DNA, the CDR3 is TGTGCCAGCAGTCCCCACCAGGGGGCCAACTATGGCTACACCTTC. Translation gives CASSPHQGANYGYTF.